A selection of T cell receptor beta chains follows, all from one sample in a study of T cell responses to AZD1222 COVID-19 vaccine. The data were produced by immunoSEQ multiplex PCR, yet TCRdb's version contains in-frame clones alone and is incomplete. The sample shows approximately 120,000 clones, roughly 82% of them seen only once. The sample in question was peripheral blood, obtained 28 days after the second AZD1222 dose. All receptors come from an adult who received the AZD1222 COVID-19 vaccine. The CDR3 runs from the conserved cysteine through the conserved F or W. Each record gives: D gene, clone size, V gene, J gene, CDR3 length, CDR3 DNA, CDR3 protein. The D gene is left open where the match is weak. The size field is filled for only some rows; it gives once, few, many or a size class.

TRBD1	.	TRBV7-2	TRBJ1-1	15	TGTGCCAGCAGCTTAGATACCGGGACAGGGGGCCGAGCTTTCTTT	CASSLDTGTGGRAFF
.	.	TRBV3-1/TRBV3-2	TRBJ1-6	15	TGTGCCAGCAGCTTATCGGGGGTTTTAGGGTCACCCCTCCACTTT	CASSLSGVLGSPLHF
TRBD1	.	TRBV2	TRBJ1-5	16	TGTGCCAGCAGTGACTCCGGGACAGGCTCTGATCAGCCCCAGCATTTT	CASSDSGTGSDQPQHF
TRBD1	.	TRBV10-3	TRBJ1-6	14	TGTGCCACAAAAGACAGGGACATACGAACAACCCTCCACTTT	CATKDRDIRTTLHF
.	.	TRBV7-9	TRBJ2-3	12	TGTGCCAGCAGCTTAGGTCGGGATACGCAGTATTTT	CASSLGRDTQYF
.	.	TRBV2	TRBJ2-7	12	TGTGCCAGCAATTACAGGAAAAACGAGCAGTACTTC	CASNYRKNEQYF
.	.	TRBV28	TRBJ1-1	14	TGTGCCAGCAGTTTAGACGTAGGGGGCACTGAAGCTTTCTTT	CASSLDVGGTEAFF
.	.	TRBV7-9	TRBJ2-7	15	TGTGCCAGCAGCTTAGCGTTGGGGGCGATTTACGAGCAGTACTTC	CASSLALGAIYEQYF
.	.	TRBV28	TRBJ2-7	11	TGTGCCAGCAGTCTCGAATACGAGCAGTACTTC	CASSLEYEQYF
.	.	TRBV11-3	TRBJ2-6	14	TGTGCCAGCAGTCCCACCTCTGGGGCCAACGTCCTGACTTTC	CASSPTSGANVLTF
TRBD2	.	TRBV9	TRBJ2-1	16	TGTGCCAGCAGCGTAGATAGCCTGGCGGGGGTATGGGAGCAGTTCTTC	CASSVDSLAGVWEQFF
TRBD2	.	TRBV29-1	TRBJ2-7	13	TGCAGCGTTGCACGGGGGGAAGCCTACGAGCAGTACTTC	CSVARGEAYEQYF
TRBD1	.	TRBV7-2	TRBJ1-4	17	TGTGCCAGCAGCTTGGTCGCGGCCGGGACAGGGAACGAAAAACTGTTTTTT	CASSLVAAGTGNEKLFF
.	.	TRBV11-1	TRBJ2-3	16	TGTGCCAGCAGCTCAACCCAGGGAGGTAGCACAGATACGCAGTATTTT	CASSSTQGGSTDTQYF
.	few	TRBV7-2	TRBJ2-1	12	.	CASSWGTGTKFF
.	once	TRBV3-1/TRBV3-2	TRBJ1-2	14	TGTGCCAGCAGCCAAGAATGGGCCTTATATGGCTACACCTTC	CASSQEWALYGYTF
.	.	TRBV7-8	TRBJ2-1	13	TGTGCCAGCAGCTTGCAGGGTCCGAATGAGCAGTTCTTC	CASSLQGPNEQFF
.	.	TRBV4-3	TRBJ2-1	17	TGCGCCAGCAGCCAAGATTTGGCCGGGGGAGCTTACAATGAGCAGTTCTTC	CASSQDLAGGAYNEQFF
.	.	TRBV20-1	TRBJ1-2	12	TGCAGTGCTAGTCGGCAGGGCTATGGCTACACCTTC	CSASRQGYGYTF
TRBD1	once	TRBV28	TRBJ1-3	15	TGTGCCAGCAGAGTACAGGGGGCGGATGGAAACACCATATATTTT	CASRVQGADGNTIYF
.	.	TRBV11-2	TRBJ2-5	14	TGTGCCAGCAGCTCCTCCGTTGTTGCATGGACCCAGTACTTC	CASSSSVVAWTQYF
.	.	TRBV28	TRBJ1-1	15	TGTGCCAGCAGTTTGGTGAGGACGGTGAACACTGAAGCTTTCTTT	CASSLVRTVNTEAFF
.	.	TRBV28	TRBJ1-1	15	TGTGCCAGCAGTTGGGACCGACAACTGAACACTGAAGCTTTCTTT	CASSWDRQLNTEAFF
.	few	TRBV29-1	TRBJ1-2	12	TGCAGCGTCCATCAGGGAAACTATGGCTACACCTTC	CSVHQGNYGYTF
.	once	TRBV4-1	TRBJ1-2	14	TGCGCCAGCAGCCAAGGGGCGGGGAGCTATGGCTACACCTTC	CASSQGAGSYGYTF
TRBD1	.	TRBV11-2	TRBJ2-5	15	TGTGCCAGCAGCTTAGGGGACAGGGATCAAGAGACCCAGTACTTC	CASSLGDRDQETQYF